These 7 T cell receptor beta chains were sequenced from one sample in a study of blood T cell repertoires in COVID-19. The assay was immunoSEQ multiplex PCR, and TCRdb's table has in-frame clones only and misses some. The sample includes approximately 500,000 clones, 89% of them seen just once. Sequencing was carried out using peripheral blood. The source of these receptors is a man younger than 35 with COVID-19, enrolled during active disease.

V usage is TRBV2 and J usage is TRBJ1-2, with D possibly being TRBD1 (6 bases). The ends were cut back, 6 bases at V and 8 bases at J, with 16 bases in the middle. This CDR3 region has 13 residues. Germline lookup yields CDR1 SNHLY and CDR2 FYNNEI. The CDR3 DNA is TGTGCCAGCAGAATGGGGGGGGCTGGAGGCTACACCTTC. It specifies CASRMGGAGGYTF. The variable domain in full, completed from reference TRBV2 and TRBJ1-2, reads EPEVTQTPSHQVTQMGQEVILRCVPISNHLYFYWYRQILGQKVEFLVSFYNNEISEKSEIFDDQFSVERPDGSNFTLKIRSTKLEDSAMYFCASRMGGAGGYTFGSGTRLTVV.

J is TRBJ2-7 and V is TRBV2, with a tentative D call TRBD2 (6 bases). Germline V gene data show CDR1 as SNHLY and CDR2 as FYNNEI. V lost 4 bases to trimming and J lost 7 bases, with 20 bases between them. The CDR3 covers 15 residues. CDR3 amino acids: CASSGGRVLGGEQYF. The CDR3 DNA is TGTGCCAGCAGTGGAGGCAGGGTGTTGGGGGGAGAGCAGTACTTC.

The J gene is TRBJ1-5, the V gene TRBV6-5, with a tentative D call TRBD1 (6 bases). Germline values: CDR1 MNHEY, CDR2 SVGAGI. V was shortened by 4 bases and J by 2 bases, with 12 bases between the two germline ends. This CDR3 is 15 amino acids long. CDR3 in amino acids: CASSLYRDGNQPQHF. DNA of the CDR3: TGTGCCAGCAGTTTATACAGGGACGGCAATCAGCCCCAGCATTTT.

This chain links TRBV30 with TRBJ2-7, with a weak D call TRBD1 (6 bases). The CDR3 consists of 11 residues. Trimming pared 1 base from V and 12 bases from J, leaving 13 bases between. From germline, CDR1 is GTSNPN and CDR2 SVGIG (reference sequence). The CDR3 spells CAWSDGQLTYF. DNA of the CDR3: TGTGCCTGGAGTGACGGACAGCTGACGTACTTC.

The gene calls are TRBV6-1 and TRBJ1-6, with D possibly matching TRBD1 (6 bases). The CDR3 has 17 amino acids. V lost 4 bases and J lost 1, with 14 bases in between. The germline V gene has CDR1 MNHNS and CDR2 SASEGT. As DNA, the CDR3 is TGTGCCAGCAGTGGGGGGCAGTTGGCGTCCTATAATTCACCCCTCCACTTT. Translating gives CASSGGQLASYNSPLHF.

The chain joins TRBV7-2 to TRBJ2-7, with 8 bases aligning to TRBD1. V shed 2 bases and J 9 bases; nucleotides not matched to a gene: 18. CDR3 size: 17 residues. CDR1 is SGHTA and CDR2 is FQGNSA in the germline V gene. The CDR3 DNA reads TGTGCCAGCAGCTTACTGTCAGGGGGCCCCAGTGGGCTCGGGCAGTACTTC. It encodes CASSLLSGGPSGLGQYF.

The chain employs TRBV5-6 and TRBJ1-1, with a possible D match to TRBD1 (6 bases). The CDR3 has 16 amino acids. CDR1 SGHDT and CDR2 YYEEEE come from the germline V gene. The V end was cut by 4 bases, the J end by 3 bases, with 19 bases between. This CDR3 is CASSKRQQGLDTEAFF. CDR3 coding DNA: TGTGCCAGCAGCAAACGACAACAGGGTTTGGACACTGAAGCTTTCTTT.